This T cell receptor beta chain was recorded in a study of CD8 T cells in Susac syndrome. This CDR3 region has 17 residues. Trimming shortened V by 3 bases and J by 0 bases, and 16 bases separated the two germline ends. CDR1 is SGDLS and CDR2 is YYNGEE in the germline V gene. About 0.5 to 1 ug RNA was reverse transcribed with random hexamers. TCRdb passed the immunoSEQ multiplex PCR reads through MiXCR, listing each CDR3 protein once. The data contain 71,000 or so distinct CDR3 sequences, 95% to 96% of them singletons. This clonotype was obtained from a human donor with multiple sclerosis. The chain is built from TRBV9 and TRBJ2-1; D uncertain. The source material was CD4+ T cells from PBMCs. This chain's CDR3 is CASSADPGPTSYNEQFF. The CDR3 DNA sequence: TGTGCCAGCAGCGCGGACCCTGGACCTACCTCCTACAATGAGCAGTTCTTC.